Listed below are T cell receptor beta chains from one sample, sequenced in a study of T-cell reconstitution after alpha-beta-depleted transplantation in children. TCRdb analysed the PCR reads with MiXCR anew, one entry per CDR3 protein. The data contain 500,000 to 650,000 distinct CDR3 sequences, around 13% of them singletons. Sequences were derived from PBMCs, mostly from graft donor cells, sampled 360 days after TCRalphabeta/CD19-depleted stem cell transplant. The receptors were gathered from a male patient aged 10 to 17 who had a stem cell transplant for acute myeloid leukemia, so the T cells may come from the graft donor. Each CDR3 is given with its conserved first and last residue.

V gene	J gene	CDR3 protein
TRBV5-1	TRBJ2-1	CASSLQVGAYNEQFF
TRBV11-2	TRBJ2-6	CASSPKTTGANVLTF
TRBV5-1	TRBJ2-1	CASSWSAYNEQFF
TRBV27	TRBJ2-7	CASSLGGFWYF
TRBV10-3	TRBJ2-3	CAISEGGNTDTQYF
TRBV25-1	TRBJ2-3	CASGGKWAGGITDTQYF
TRBV19	TRBJ1-5	CASSRDSGTVNNQPQHF
TRBV2	TRBJ2-6	CASSDPSTFERESSGANVLTF
TRBV7-9	TRBJ2-3	CASSFRRGTDTQYF
TRBV29-1	TRBJ1-5	CSARDGGNQPQHF
TRBV6-2/TRBV6-3	TRBJ2-1	CASSGVGEQFF
TRBV7-2	TRBJ2-3	CASSFTGEDTQYF
TRBV28	TRBJ1-2	CASRDSRGYTF
TRBV18	TRBJ2-7	CASSPLPGQGVHEQYF
TRBV9	TRBJ2-3	CASSVPREALTDTQYF